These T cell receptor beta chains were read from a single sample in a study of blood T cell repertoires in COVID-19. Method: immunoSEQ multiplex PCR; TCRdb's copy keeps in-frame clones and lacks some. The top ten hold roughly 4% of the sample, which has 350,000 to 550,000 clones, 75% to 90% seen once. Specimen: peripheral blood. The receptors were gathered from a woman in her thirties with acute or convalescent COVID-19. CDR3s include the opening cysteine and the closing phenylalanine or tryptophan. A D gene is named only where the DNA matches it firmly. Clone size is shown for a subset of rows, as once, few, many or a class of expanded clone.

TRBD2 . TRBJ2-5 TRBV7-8 TGTGCCAGCAGCCCACTCAATTCCGGGACTAGCGGGGGAGAGACCCAGTACTTC CASSPLNSGTSGGETQYF
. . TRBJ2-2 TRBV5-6 TGTGCCAGCAGCTTGTTGGCGGGACCGAACACCGGGGAGCTGTTTTTT CASSLLAGPNTGELFF
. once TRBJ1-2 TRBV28 TGTGCCAGTTGGCAGGGTGATGGCTACACCTTC CASWQGDGYTF
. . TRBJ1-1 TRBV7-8 TGTGCCAGCAGCCCAGGAGCGGGGTTGACTGAAGCTTTCTTT CASSPGAGLTEAFF
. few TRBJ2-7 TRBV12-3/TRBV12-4 TGTGCCAGCAGTTCGCAGGACTACGAGCAGTACTTC CASSSQDYEQYF
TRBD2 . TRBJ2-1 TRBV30 TGTGCCTGGACTAAAGCGGGGAGCTCCTACAATGAGCAGTTCTTC CAWTKAGSSYNEQFF
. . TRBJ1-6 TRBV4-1 TGCGCCAGCAGCCCCCCCGAGCTCCGTCAACCCCTCCACTTT CASSPPELRQPLHF
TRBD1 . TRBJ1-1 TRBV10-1 TGCGCCAGCAGCTCAGGGACAGGGAACACTGAAGCTTTCTTT CASSSGTGNTEAFF
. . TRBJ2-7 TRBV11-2 TGTGCCAGCAGCTCCTTCTCGTCCTCCTACGAGCAGTACTTC CASSSFSSSYEQYF
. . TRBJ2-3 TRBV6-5 TGTGCCAGCACCCAGGGAGGTGGGACAGATACGCAGTATTTT CASTQGGGTDTQYF
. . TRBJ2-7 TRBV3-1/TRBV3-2 TGTGCCAGCAGCCGACTCTTCCAGAGCTCCTACGAGCAGTACTTC CASSRLFQSSYEQYF
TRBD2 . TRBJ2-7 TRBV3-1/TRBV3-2 TGTGCCAGCAGCCGCCGCGGGGGGGCCTACGAGCAGTACTTC CASSRRGGAYEQYF
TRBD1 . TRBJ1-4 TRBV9 TGTGCCAGCAGCCGGGACAGTGGGAATGAAAAACTGTTTTTT CASSRDSGNEKLFF